Sequencing of this T cell receptor (beta chain) was carried out in a study of blood T cell repertoires in COVID-19. Study context: The study drew acute and convalescent COVID-19 samples from the United States, Italy and Spain. T cells, B-cell-depleted T cells, or PBMCs supplied cDNA or gDNA.

Original processing notes: Counts of nucleated cells, estimated from reference gene primer amplification, were obtained. The data were produced by immunoSEQ multiplex PCR, yet TCRdb's version contains in-frame clones alone and is incomplete. That table gives V, J and clone size, and the DNA gave D and trimming. The sample shows approximately 68,000 clones, 80% to 90% of them seen only once. There are 11 residues in the CDR3. Germline CDR1 DFQATT, CDR2 SNEGSKA (reference sequence). The V and J ends lost 6 bases and 4 bases, in that order; junction bases with no gene match: 1. V and J are TRBV20-1 and TRBJ2-3, with 7 bases fitting TRBD1. The source of this sequence is a human donor in a cohort sampled during active COVID-19. The sequencing sample was made of peripheral blood. This CDR3 reads CSATGADTQYF. As DNA, the CDR3 is TGCAGTGCCACAGGGGCAGATACGCAGTATTTT.